The next 28 T cell receptor beta chains were all read from a single sample in a study of cytomegalovirus exposure and HLA in healthy donors. This PCR relied on a set of 60 Vbeta primers and 13 Jbeta primers. Using immunoSEQ multiplex PCR, the repertoire was profiled, and TCRdb retains in-frame clones only, with some absent. The sample table sets out more than 100,000 clones. Specimen: PBMCs. Receptors were obtained from a woman in her thirties or forties in good health and CMV-seronegative.

The rearrangement uses TRBV2 and TRBJ2-7, with 9 bases matching TRBD2. With V trimmed by 7 bases and J by 6 bases, 10 bases remained unmatched. CDR3 size: 14 residues. The germline gives CDR1 SNHLY, CDR2 FYNNEI. This CDR3 is CASKGERGVGEQYV. The CDR3 DNA reads as TGTGCCAGCAAGGGGGAGCGGGGGGTTGGCGAGCAGTACGTC.

The CDR3 here is CASSGQGANTGELFF. CDR3 nucleotides: TGTGCCAGCAGTGGGCAGGGGGCGAACACCGGGGAGCTGTTTTTT. The rearrangement joins TRBV2 to TRBJ2-2; 7 nucleotides agree with TRBD1. The trim removed 4 bases at V and 0 bases at J, leaving 2 bases unmatched. Germline assignment: CDR1 SNHLY and CDR2 FYNNEI. The CDR3 loop spans 15 amino acids.

The chain joins TRBV19 to TRBJ1-2; tentative D call: TRBD1 (6 bases). Germline loops: CDR1 LNHDA, CDR2 SQIVND (reference sequence). The CDR3 is 16 residues long. With 5 bases removed from V and 1 base from J, the gap between germline ends came to 17 bases. CDR3 residues: CASSDSGTRINYGYTF. CDR3 DNA: TGTGCCAGTAGTGACTCCGGGACAAGGATTAACTATGGCTACACCTTC.

V gene TRBV19 combines with J gene TRBJ1-3; D unclear. The V gene's germline CDR1 is LNHDA and CDR2 SQIVND (reference sequence). This CDR3 comprises 12 residues. Trimming removed 5 bases at V and 7 bases at J, with 9 bases between. The CDR3 here is CASSLLANTIYF. CDR3 nucleotides: TGTGCCAGTAGTCTCCTGGCCAACACCATATATTTT.

CDR3 nucleotide sequence: TGTGCCAGCAAGGGGTCGAGTTTGACAAATCAGCCCCAGCATTTT. It encodes CASKGSSLTNQPQHF. The chain carries TRBV2 and TRBJ1-5; D is perhaps TRBD1 (5 bases). Trimming shortened V by 7 bases and J by 4 bases, and 17 bases separated the two germline ends. The CDR3 consists of 15 residues. Germline V CDR1 and CDR2: SNHLY, FYNNEI.

This chain links TRBV5-6 with TRBJ1-1; 7 nucleotides match TRBD1. With V trimmed by 1 base and J by 0 bases, 6 bases remained unmatched. This CDR3 spans 16 amino acids. In germline, CDR1 is SGHDT, CDR2 YYEEEE. The CDR3 DNA reads as TGTGCCAGCAGCTTGTGGGGGACAGCAATGAACACTGAAGCTTTCTTT. Residues: CASSLWGTAMNTEAFF.

V is TRBV5-6 and J is TRBJ2-7, with D possibly being TRBD2 (7 bases). This CDR3 has 16 residues. With 4 bases removed from V and 2 bases from J, the gap between germline ends came to 19 bases. Germline CDR1 is SGHDT and CDR2 is YYEEEE. The CDR3 is CASSPTGRGKTYEQYF. The CDR3 DNA is TGTGCCAGCAGCCCTACTGGGAGGGGGAAAACCTACGAGCAGTACTTC. The variable domain in full, with the rest retrieved from reference TRBV5-6 and TRBJ2-7, is DAGVTQSPTHLIKTRGQQVTLRCSPKSGHDTVSWYQQALGQGPQFIFQYYEEEERQRGNFPDRFSGHQFPNYSSELNVNALLLGDSALYLCASSPTGRGKTYEQYFGPGTRLTVT.

The chain links TRBV6-1 to TRBJ1-6, with a weak D call TRBD1 (5 bases). The V gene's germline CDR1 is MNHNS and CDR2 SASEGT. The CDR3 has 14 residues. The V end was cut by 2 bases, the J end by 11 bases, with 13 bases between. The CDR3 nucleotides read TGTGCCAGCAGTGAACAAGGGGCTCGACCACCCCTCCACTTT. Protein sequence: CASSEQGARPPLHF.

The CDR3 is CASSLSSGGLWYF. In DNA form, the CDR3 reads TGTGCCAGCAGCTTAAGTTCAGGAGGTTTGTGGTATTTT. The chain couples TRBV7-3 to TRBJ2-3, with a tentative D call TRBD2 (5 bases). The CDR3 is 13 amino acids. The ends were cut back, 1 base at V and 14 bases at J, with 16 bases in the middle. Germline lookup yields CDR1 SGHTA and CDR2 FQGTGA.

The J gene is TRBJ2-2, the V gene TRBV28; 15 positions agree with TRBD2. Trimming cost V 5 bases and J 2 bases; bases outside gene matches: 9. Germline V gives CDR1 MDHEN, CDR2 SYDVKM. The CDR3 extends over 19 amino acids. The CDR3 region is CASSLRGLAGGANTGELFF. The CDR3 nucleotides are TGTGCCAGCAGTCTTCGGGGACTAGCGGGGGGCGCAAACACCGGGGAGCTGTTTTTT.

The rearrangement joins TRBV7-8 to TRBJ1-5, with D hard to call. Per the germline V gene, CDR1 is SGHVS and CDR2 is FQNEAQ. Trimming stripped 5 bases from V and 2 bases from J, with 10 bases between. There are 14 residues in the CDR3. CDR3 nucleotides: TGTGCCAGCAGCAGTTTCCGGGGCAATCAGCCCCAGCATTTT. Amino acid sequence: CASSSFRGNQPQHF.

The V call is TRBV2, the J call TRBJ1-4; D ambiguous. Looked up from germline, CDR1 is SNHLY and CDR2 is FYNNEI. The CDR3 runs 15 residues. The V and J ends lost 8 bases and 8 bases respectively, with 21 bases between them. The CDR3 is CASGRGTRVKEKLFF. CDR3 sequence (DNA): TGTGCCAGCGGAAGAGGTACCCGGGTCAAGGAAAAACTGTTTTTT.

This chain joins TRBV5-1 and TRBJ2-5, with unresolved D. Germline V gene lookup returns CDR1 SGHRS and CDR2 YFSETQ. V shed 4 bases and J shed 0 bases, with 10 bases lying between them. The CDR3 consists of 14 residues. DNA of the CDR3: TGCGCCAGCAGCCCCATCGGGTACCAAGAGACCCAGTACTTC. Its translation: CASSPIGYQETQYF.

The chain uses TRBV13 and TRBJ2-1, with D hard to call. The CDR3 is 15 residues long. V gave up 6 bases and J gave up 2 bases, with 14 bases separating them. Germline lookup yields CDR1 PRHDT and CDR2 FYEKMQ (reference sequence). DNA of the CDR3: TGTGCCAGCAGGAGGCTGGAAGTAACCTACAATGAGCAGTTCTTC. It yields the protein CASRRLEVTYNEQFF.

The chain employs TRBV19 and TRBJ1-5; TRBD1 might be the D (6 bases). The V end lost 2 bases, the J end lost 5 bases, and 10 bases lay between the germline ends. The CDR3 totals 14 residues. Looked up from germline, CDR1 is LNHDA and CDR2 is SQIVND (reference sequence). The CDR3 region has the DNA TGTGCCAGTAGTATAAGGGGGTCCGATCAGCCCCAGCATTTT. This translates into CASSIRGSDQPQHF.

V usage is TRBV4-2 and J usage is TRBJ2-5; 9 nucleotides match TRBD2. Unmatched junction bases numbered 0, after V lost 0 bases and J lost 1 base. The CDR3 is made up of 15 amino acids. Germline V gives CDR1 LGHNA, CDR2 YNFKEQ. As DNA, the CDR3 is TGTGCCAGCAGCCAAGAGCGGGGGGGCCAAGAGACCCAGTACTTC. This gives the protein CASSQERGGQETQYF.

The gene calls are TRBV6-6 and TRBJ2-7; TRBD2 agrees at 9 bases. Germline V gene sequence: CDR1 MNHNY, CDR2 SVGAGI (reference sequence). The CDR3 has 16 amino acids. Losses at the gene ends were 5 bases for V and 0 bases for J; bases not matched to a gene: 8. The CDR3 DNA reads as TGTGCCAGCAGTAGAAGTAGCGGGGGCCACTCCTACGAGCAGTACTTC. It is translated as CASSRSSGGHSYEQYF.

The chain has TRBV2 and TRBJ1-1, with 8 nucleotides matching TRBD1. The length of the CDR3 is 13 residues. V trimming: 6 bases; J trimming: 4 bases; junction bases outside the gene matches: 4. CDR1 and CDR2 from the germline V gene are SNHLY and FYNNEI. CDR3 nucleotides: TGTGCCAGCAGATTCGACAGGGGCACTGAAGCTTTCTTT. Its translation is CASRFDRGTEAFF. The full variable domain, rest sourced from reference TRBV2 and TRBJ1-1, is EPEVTQTPSHQVTQMGQEVILRCVPISNHLYFYWYRQILGQKVEFLVSFYNNEISEKSEIFDDQFSVERPDGSNFTLKIRSTKLEDSAMYFCASRFDRGTEAFFGQGTRLTVV.

The chain couples TRBV19 to TRBJ1-2; D unclear. Germline-derived CDR1 and CDR2 are LNHDA and SQIVND (reference sequence). Trimming pared 2 bases from V and 2 bases from J, leaving 9 bases between. CDR3 length: 14 amino acids. CDR3 protein: CASSIISGNYGYTF. CDR3 nucleotides: TGTGCCAGTAGTATAATATCGGGGAACTATGGCTACACCTTC.

The chain has TRBV28 and TRBJ1-5, with no clear D. This CDR3 comprises 15 residues. Germline V gene data show CDR1 as MDHEN and CDR2 as SYDVKM. V was trimmed by 6 bases and J by 5 bases, leaving 17 bases between them. In DNA form, the CDR3 reads TGTGCCAGCAGCCCGGTGGGCGCGGGGTATCAGCCCCAGCATTTT. It yields the protein CASSPVGAGYQPQHF.

About this clone: Other DNA sequences in this specimen translate into the identical CDR3. The chain employs TRBV7-2 and TRBJ2-1, with 8 bases fitting TRBD1. V shed 5 bases, J shed 8 bases, and the junction held 8 bases outside the gene matches. Germline V gives CDR1 SGHTA, CDR2 FQGNSA. This CDR3 is 14 amino acids long. The CDR3 reads CASSRTGRIDEQFF. The CDR3, as DNA: TGTGCCAGCAGCAGGACAGGGAGGATTGATGAGCAGTTCTTC.

CDR3 DNA sequence: TGTGCCAGCAGCTTCGGGACTAGCGGGGGGGCTTCGTACTTC. Translating it yields CASSFGTSGGASYF. The genes are TRBV7-2 and TRBJ2-7; TRBD2 aligns across 16 bases. V lost 3 bases to trimming and J lost 12 bases; unmatched junction nucleotides: 5. Germline CDR1 and CDR2: SGHTA and FQGNSA. The CDR3 extends over 14 amino acids.

J is TRBJ2-2 and V is TRBV7-3; 12 positions agree with TRBD1. V trimming: 4 bases; J trimming: 6 bases; junction bases outside the gene matches: 9. Germline loops: CDR1 SGHTA, CDR2 FQGTGA. This CDR3 contains 17 residues. CDR3 DNA sequence: TGTGCCAGCAGCTCCGGGACAGGGGGCGCGGTACCCGGGGAGCTGTTTTTT. Its protein product is CASSSGTGGAVPGELFF.

The chain has TRBV15 and TRBJ2-7, with a tentative D call TRBD2 (6 bases). The V gene lost 1 base and the J gene lost 5 bases, with 12 bases spanning the gap. The CDR3 has 14 residues. CDR1 is LNHNV and CDR2 is YYDKDF in the germline V gene (reference sequence). The CDR3 region has the DNA TGTGCCACCAGCAGAGGGGGGGTGGGGGACGAGCAGTACGTC. Translated: CATSRGGVGDEQYV.

The gene calls are TRBV10-3 and TRBJ1-6; possible D gene TRBD1, 5 bases. This CDR3 spans 12 amino acids. Germline V gene sequence: CDR1 ENHRY, CDR2 SYGVKD. Trimming removed 8 bases at V and 14 bases at J, with 16 bases between. The CDR3 coding sequence is TGTGCCATCCGGAACGGGGGAGAGGCCCTCCACTTT. This translates into CAIRNGGEALHF.

The rearrangement uses TRBV10-3 and TRBJ2-3; TRBD1 agrees at 8 bases. CDR3 length: 14 amino acids. Germline trimming cut 3 bases from V and 3 bases from J; bases unmatched to any gene: 2. CDR1 and CDR2 from the germline V gene are ENHRY and SYGVKD. CDR3 in DNA: TGTGCCATCAGTGATCACAGGGGGACAGATACGCAGTATTTT. Its protein is CAISDHRGTDTQYF.

The chain carries TRBV11-3 and TRBJ2-2; D perhaps matches TRBD2 (6 bases). Germline CDR1 SGHNT, CDR2 YENEEA. The V gene lost 1 base and the J gene lost 1 base, with 10 bases spanning the gap. There are 16 residues in the CDR3. CDR3 protein: CASSLGGSGNTGELFF. The CDR3 nucleotides read TGTGCCAGCAGCTTAGGGGGTAGCGGGAACACCGGGGAGCTGTTTTTT.

The rearrangement uses TRBV6-5 and TRBJ1-3, with D possibly TRBD1 on 6 matching bases. CDR3 length equals 16 residues. From germline, CDR1 is MNHEY and CDR2 SVGAGI. V lost 0 bases, J lost 0 bases, and 9 bases lay in between. CDR3 in amino acids: CASSYSGQSSGNTIYF. The CDR3 nucleotides read TGTGCCAGCAGTTACTCGGGACAAAGCTCTGGAAACACCATATATTTT.